Presented here are 31 T cell receptor beta chains from one specimen sequenced in a study of technical replicates of blood from a handful of donors. Sequencing was performed with immunoSEQ multiplex PCR; in TCRdb, only in-frame clones are kept and a portion is missing. The repertoire consists of some 70,000 clones, with 92% occurring once and the leading ten covering about 0.38%. Specimen: T cells isolated from PBMCs. Receptors originate from a human donor in good health.

The J gene is TRBJ2-1, the V gene TRBV5-8; weak D call: TRBD1 (5 bases). The CDR3 has 15 residues. The germline V gene has CDR1 SGHTS and CDR2 YDEGEE. V was clipped by 4 bases and J by 0 bases, with 11 bases between them. CDR3 in amino acids: CASSVPGSSYNEQFF. CDR3 DNA: TGTGCCAGCAGCGTACCAGGGTCCTCCTACAATGAGCAGTTCTTC.

The chain combines TRBV13 with TRBJ2-4, with D possibly TRBD2 on 5 matching bases. Germline V lookup: CDR1 PRHDT, CDR2 FYEKMQ (reference sequence). V was cut by 1 base and J by 5 bases, with 9 bases left in between. CDR3 size: 14 residues. CDR3 nucleotides: TGTGCCAGCAGCTTAGTTCGGGGAGAAAACATTCAGTACTTC. Translation: CASSLVRGENIQYF.

The chain links TRBV10-3 to TRBJ2-7; 7 nucleotides match TRBD1. V gave up 6 bases and J gave up 2 bases; unmatched junction bases: 4. Germline assignment: CDR1 ENHRY and CDR2 SYGVKD. CDR3 length equals 13 residues. CDR3 residues: CAIRGTETYEQYF. CDR3 coding DNA: TGTGCCATCAGGGGGACAGAGACCTACGAGCAGTACTTC.

The chain is built from TRBV4-2 and TRBJ1-5; TRBD1 aligns across 11 bases. From germline, CDR1 is LGHNA and CDR2 YNFKEQ. The CDR3 is 17 amino acids. J was trimmed by 4 bases and V by 4 bases; bases with no gene match: 9. CDR3 protein: CASSPPSGTGGNQPQHF. CDR3 DNA sequence: TGTGCCAGCAGCCCCCCAAGCGGGACAGGGGGTAATCAGCCCCAGCATTTT.

V and J are TRBV29-1 and TRBJ2-3; TRBD2 agrees at 10 bases. V gave up 6 bases and J gave up 4 bases; unmatched junction bases: 10. The CDR3 contains 15 residues. Germline V gene sequence: CDR1 SQVTM, CDR2 ANQGSEA. The CDR3 is CSVLGLAERSDTQYF. The CDR3 DNA reads as TGCAGCGTCCTAGGACTAGCGGAGAGGTCAGATACGCAGTATTTT.

The rearrangement joins TRBV4-3 to TRBJ2-3; TRBD2 matches 12 bases. Unmatched junction bases numbered 4, after V lost 2 bases and J lost 1 base. This CDR3 contains 17 residues. CDR1 is LGHNA and CDR2 is YSLEER in the germline V gene. CDR3 amino acids: CASSQRLAGEGTDTQYF. CDR3 sequence (DNA): TGCGCCAGCAGCCAAAGACTAGCGGGAGAGGGCACAGATACGCAGTATTTT.

The chain uses TRBV29-1 and TRBJ2-7; 9 bases map to TRBD1. This CDR3 region has 13 residues. Germline CDR1 SQVTM, CDR2 ANQGSEA. V was pared by 0 bases and J by 7 bases, with 4 bases of the junction left unmatched. The CDR3 protein is CSVEDPGTGEQYF. CDR3 sequence (DNA): TGCAGCGTTGAAGATCCGGGGACAGGGGAGCAGTACTTC.

This rearrangement joins TRBV10-3 to TRBJ2-3; TRBD2 agrees at 12 bases. After removal of 6 bases from V and 0 bases from J, the junction contained 4 bases not matched to a gene. CDR1 is ENHRY and CDR2 is SYGVKD in the germline V gene. The CDR3 sequence is 16 residues long. The CDR3: CAIRSGTSGSTDTQYF. In DNA, the CDR3 is TGTGCCATCAGGAGCGGGACTAGCGGGAGCACAGATACGCAGTATTTT.

This chain uses TRBV19 with TRBJ1-5; D ambiguous. V was cut by 9 bases and J by 7 bases, with 16 bases left in between. This CDR3 has 13 amino acids. Germline-derived CDR1 and CDR2 are LNHDA and SQIVND (reference sequence). The CDR3 sequence: CASLKRGGQPQHF. DNA for the CDR3: TGTGCCAGCCTCAAACGGGGAGGCCAGCCCCAGCATTTT.

This chain joins TRBV19 and TRBJ2-7; TRBD1 matches at 7 bases. Looked up from germline, CDR1 is LNHDA and CDR2 is SQIVND (reference sequence). V gave up 4 bases and J gave up 3 bases; unmatched junction bases: 3. The CDR3 has 13 amino acids. The DNA for the CDR3 is TGTGCCAGTAGTAAGGGACAGTACTACGAGCAGTACTTC. Translation gives CASSKGQYYEQYF.

The chain has TRBV28 and TRBJ1-4; D is perhaps TRBD1 (5 bases). The CDR3 runs 14 residues. Trimming stripped 6 bases from V and 4 bases from J, with 12 bases between. Germline CDR1 reads MDHEN; CDR2 reads SYDVKM. The CDR3 DNA is TGTGCCAGCAGGAAAAGGGGCAATAATGAAAAACTGTTTTTT. It codes for CASRKRGNNEKLFF.

The rearrangement uses TRBV20-1 and TRBJ2-7; D call uncertain. There are 10 residues in the CDR3. Trimming removed 4 bases at V and 6 bases at J, with 7 bases between. Germline lookup yields CDR1 DFQATT and CDR2 SNEGSKA (reference sequence). The CDR3 DNA sequence: TGCAGTGCTAAATCAGGCGAGCAGTACTTC. Translation gives CSAKSGEQYF.

The CDR3 region has the DNA TGTGCCAGCAGCTTGGATTCCCTTGAAAAACTGTTTTTT. Protein sequence: CASSLDSLEKLFF. This rearrangement joins TRBV5-4 to TRBJ1-4; D is unresolved. The germline V gene has CDR1 SGHNT and CDR2 YYREEE (reference sequence). The CDR3 consists of 13 residues. V lost 0 bases and J lost 7, with 7 bases in between.

This clone has only a few counts. The chain has TRBV13 and TRBJ1-5, with D possibly being TRBD1 (6 bases). The V end was cut by 2 bases, the J end by 4 bases, with 12 bases between. The germline V gene has CDR1 PRHDT and CDR2 FYEKMQ (reference sequence). The CDR3 spans 15 residues. Here the CDR3 reads CASSLRGGGNQPQHF. In DNA, the CDR3 is TGTGCCAGCAGCTTACGAGGGGGAGGGAATCAGCCCCAGCATTTT.

This chain links TRBV11-2 with TRBJ2-1; perhaps TRBD2 as D (5 bases). CDR3 length: 15 residues. Germline lookup yields CDR1 SGHAT and CDR2 FQNNGV. The V end lost 2 bases, the J end lost 8 bases, and 16 bases lay between the germline ends. CDR3 in amino acids: CASSLRGRGMDEQFF. The CDR3 DNA reads as TGTGCCAGCAGCTTACGGGGTCGGGGAATGGATGAGCAGTTCTTC.

The chain combines TRBV27 with TRBJ2-7; maybe TRBD1 (6 bases). CDR1 is MNHEY, CDR2 SMNVEV, per germline (reference sequence). This CDR3 contains 14 residues. Trimming took off 7 bases at V and 3 bases at J, with 16 bases between the two ends. CDR3 DNA sequence: TGTGCCAGCACCTCAGGGGAAAACAGCTACGAGCAGTACTTC. As protein: CASTSGENSYEQYF.

The chain joins TRBV6-5 to TRBJ1-2, with no clear D. The CDR3 totals 16 residues. V was pared by 4 bases and J by 4 bases, with 19 bases between. From germline, CDR1 is MNHEY and CDR2 SVGAGI. The DNA for the CDR3 is TGTGCCAGCAGTTTAACAGTCCCTGACATCGGCTATGGCTACACCTTC. Amino acids: CASSLTVPDIGYGYTF.

The V gene is TRBV9, the J gene TRBJ1-1; D not certain. The CDR3 contains 17 residues. CDR1 is SGDLS, CDR2 YYNGEE, per germline. Trimming took off 2 bases at V and 4 bases at J, with 21 bases between the two ends. The chain's CDR3 is CASSVDHKFFTGTEAFF. The CDR3 DNA is TGTGCCAGCAGCGTCGACCATAAGTTCTTTACGGGCACTGAAGCTTTCTTT.

The chain has TRBV9 and TRBJ2-5; TRBD1 aligns across 8 bases. The junction had 5 bases not matched to a gene; V was cut back by 3 bases and J by 4 bases. CDR3 length: 14 amino acids. Germline assignment: CDR1 SGDLS and CDR2 YYNGEE. The CDR3 loop is CASSAGQGGETQYF. DNA for the CDR3: TGTGCCAGCAGCGCAGGACAGGGAGGAGAGACCCAGTACTTC.

The chain has TRBV11-3 and TRBJ1-1; D is unclear. The CDR3 is 14 amino acids. V shed 3 bases and J shed 0 bases, with 8 bases lying between them. CDR1 and CDR2 from the germline V gene are SGHNT and YENEEA. As DNA, the CDR3 is TGTGCCAGCAGCTTTGGCAGAATGAACACTGAAGCTTTCTTT. It yields the protein CASSFGRMNTEAFF.

The chain couples TRBV6-5 to TRBJ1-2, with 7 bases lining up with TRBD1. The CDR3 is 12 residues long. Trimming took 8 bases from V and 8 from J; bases not matched to a gene: 8. Germline CDR1 and CDR2: MNHEY and SVGAGI. CDR3 sequence: CASASGGRGYTF. CDR3 nucleotide sequence: TGTGCCAGCGCTTCAGGGGGTCGGGGCTACACCTTC.

The rearrangement links TRBV6-5 to TRBJ2-3; no clear D gene. Germline assignment: CDR1 MNHEY and CDR2 SVGAGI. The CDR3 sequence is 14 residues long. Trimming took 5 bases from V and 4 from J, leaving 13 bases between them. CDR3 nucleotides: TGTGCCAGCAGTCTACTCGTCCGGTCAGATACGCAGTATTTT. Translation: CASSLLVRSDTQYF.

J is TRBJ2-3 and V is TRBV7-9; 8 bases align to TRBD2. Germline V CDR1 and CDR2: SEHNR, FQNEAQ (reference sequence). J gave up 4 bases and V 5 bases, and 8 bases lay outside the gene matches. The CDR3 totals 15 residues. In DNA, the CDR3 is TGTGCCAGCAGCCCCGGGACTAGGTGGGCAGATACGCAGTATTTT. It yields the protein CASSPGTRWADTQYF.

In its sample, this clone was seen once. The chain links TRBV28 to TRBJ1-3; the D gene is possibly TRBD1 (5 bases). The CDR3 spans 14 residues. The ends were cut back, 6 bases at V and 0 bases at J, with 9 bases in the middle. Germline V gene data show CDR1 as MDHEN and CDR2 as SYDVKM. CDR3 sequence reads: CASSQGSSGNTIYF. The DNA for the CDR3 is TGTGCCAGCAGCCAGGGCAGCTCTGGAAACACCATATATTTT. The whole variable domain, filled in from reference TRBV28 and TRBJ1-3, reads DVKVTQSSRYLVKRTGEKVFLECVQDMDHENMFWYRQDPGLGLRLIYFSYDVKMKEKGDIPEGYSVSREKKERFSLILESASTNQTSMYLCASSQGSSGNTIYFGEGSWLTVV.

This chain joins TRBV4-2 and TRBJ2-3; 7 nucleotides agree with TRBD1. CDR1 LGHNA and CDR2 YNFKEQ come from the germline V gene. This CDR3 has 14 residues. J lost 4 bases, V lost 3 bases, and 4 bases had no gene match. CDR3 in DNA: TGTGCCAGCAGCCAGGGGACAGAAGCAGATACGCAGTATTTT. Translation: CASSQGTEADTQYF.

The J gene is TRBJ2-3, the V gene TRBV2; 9 bases are shared with TRBD2. The CDR3 has 16 amino acids. CDR1 and CDR2 from the germline V gene are SNHLY and FYNNEI. V lost 6 bases and J lost 5; bases outside the gene matches: 12. CDR3 sequence: CASSAIGSGGGDTQYF. In nucleotides, the CDR3 is TGTGCCAGCAGCGCTATTGGTAGCGGGGGAGGAGATACGCAGTATTTT.

Only one count was recorded for this clone. The rearrangement uses TRBV6-1 and TRBJ1-1; D unclear. There are 12 residues in the CDR3. Germline values: CDR1 MNHNS, CDR2 SASEGT. The ends were cut back, 1 base at V and 10 bases at J, with 10 bases in the middle. This CDR3 is CASSEVGQSAFF. DNA of the CDR3: TGTGCCAGCAGTGAAGTTGGCCAATCAGCTTTCTTT.

The genes are TRBV30 and TRBJ1-2; D gene unclear. The CDR3 has 15 residues. Germline assignment: CDR1 GTSNPN and CDR2 SVGIG (reference sequence). The V end was cut by 0 bases, the J end by 0 bases, with 11 bases between. CDR3 protein: CAWSVKPGSNYGYTF. CDR3 DNA: TGTGCCTGGAGTGTAAAGCCAGGCTCTAACTATGGCTACACCTTC.

V is TRBV7-2 and J is TRBJ1-2, with D possibly being TRBD1 (5 bases). This CDR3 has 13 amino acids. Germline V gene data show CDR1 as SGHTA and CDR2 as FQGNSA. Trimming stripped 1 base from V and 5 bases from J, with 8 bases between. CDR3 protein: CASSLGQIYGYTF. CDR3 sequence (DNA): TGTGCCAGCAGCTTAGGACAGATATATGGCTACACCTTC.

This clone was counted once. V gene TRBV7-2 combines with J gene TRBJ1-5; D gene ambiguous. The germline V gene encodes CDR1 SGHTA and CDR2 FQGNSA. CDR3 length: 15 amino acids. Trimming pared 5 bases from V and 3 bases from J, leaving 14 bases between. The CDR3 bases are TGTGCCAGCAGCCCGATGACTGGCAACAATCAGCCCCAGCATTTT. Translating it yields CASSPMTGNNQPQHF.

The chain is built from TRBV7-6 and TRBJ2-3, with no clear D. There are 14 residues in the CDR3. Germline assignment: CDR1 SGHVS and CDR2 FNYEAQ. V lost 2 bases to trimming and J lost 5 bases, with 11 bases between them. This CDR3 is CASSLMLVRDTQYF. CDR3 DNA: TGTGCCAGCAGCTTAATGCTAGTTAGAGATACGCAGTATTTT.